These T cell receptor beta chains were read from a single sample in a study of sequential checkpoint blockade in melanoma. TCRdb's copy holds only in-frame clones and misses some; the assay was immunoSEQ multiplex PCR. The sample records over 20,000 clones, nearly 70% being singletons. This specimen was CD8+ T cells sorted from blood (inferred from file names), taken from a patient given nivolumab and ipilimumab in sequence. The receptor set was obtained from a human donor with melanoma. The CDR3 runs from the conserved cysteine through the conserved F or W. The order of the fields is CDR3 DNA, CDR3 protein, V gene, D gene, clone size, J gene. The D gene is left open where the match is weak. Clone size, where shown, is once, few, many, or a class for clones that have expanded.

cdr3_nt: TGTGCCAGCAGCTCTGAGCGGGGGGTATACAATGAGCAGTTCTTC
cdr3_aa: CASSSERGVYNEQFF
v_call: TRBV5-4
d_call: TRBD2
clone_size: -
j_call: TRBJ2-1

cdr3_nt: TGTGCCAGCAGCTTAGATTCGGGGTCGCACACGACTGGGGCCAACGTCCTGACTTTC
cdr3_aa: CASSLDSGSHTTGANVLTF
v_call: TRBV7-9
d_call: -
clone_size: -
j_call: TRBJ2-6

cdr3_nt: TGTGCCAGCAGCCTAAGCGGGGGCTCCTACAATGAGCAGTTCTTC
cdr3_aa: CASSLSGGSYNEQFF
v_call: TRBV9
d_call: TRBD2
clone_size: few
j_call: TRBJ2-1

cdr3_nt: TGTGCCAGCAGCCAAGAGGGGGCTCCCCTCTCTGGAAACACCATATATTTT
cdr3_aa: CASSQEGAPLSGNTIYF
v_call: TRBV14
d_call: -
clone_size: few
j_call: TRBJ1-3

cdr3_nt: TGCGCCAGGACAGGGCGTCTAGGGACCCAGTACTTC
cdr3_aa: CARTGRLGTQYF
v_call: TRBV5-1
d_call: TRBD1
clone_size: -
j_call: TRBJ2-5

cdr3_nt: TGTGCCAGCAGTCCACACAGGGAGGGGTACACTGAAGCTTTCTTT
cdr3_aa: CASSPHREGYTEAFF
v_call: TRBV27
d_call: -
clone_size: -
j_call: TRBJ1-1

cdr3_nt: TGTGCCAGCAGCTCCCTCAAAGGGGCGAGGGAGCTGTTTTTT
cdr3_aa: CASSSLKGARELFF
v_call: TRBV9
d_call: -
clone_size: -
j_call: TRBJ2-2

cdr3_nt: TGCGCCAGCAGAACGGGTACTGAAGCTTTCTTT
cdr3_aa: CASRTGTEAFF
v_call: TRBV5-1
d_call: -
clone_size: -
j_call: TRBJ1-1

cdr3_nt: TGTGCCATCAGTGAGAGACAGGGGGGAGACAATGAGCAGTTCTTC
cdr3_aa: CAISERQGGDNEQFF
v_call: TRBV10-3
d_call: TRBD1
clone_size: -
j_call: TRBJ2-1

cdr3_nt: TGTGCCAGCAGTGTTCTATTCGGGACAGCCAACACCGGGGAGCTGTTTTTT
cdr3_aa: CASSVLFGTANTGELFF
v_call: TRBV2
d_call: TRBD1
clone_size: -
j_call: TRBJ2-2

cdr3_nt: TGTGCCAGCAGCCACGATCCCGGGACAGGGGACGGCTACACCTTC
cdr3_aa: CASSHDPGTGDGYTF
v_call: TRBV5-4
d_call: TRBD1
clone_size: -
j_call: TRBJ1-2

cdr3_nt: TGTGCCAGCAGCCTAAGCGGGGGGGCCTGGGGGGAGACCCAGTACTTC
cdr3_aa: CASSLSGGAWGETQYF
v_call: TRBV11-2
d_call: TRBD2
clone_size: -
j_call: TRBJ2-5

cdr3_nt: TGCGCCAGCAGCCAAGAAGGTAGCTACACTGAAGCTTTCTTT
cdr3_aa: CASSQEGSYTEAFF
v_call: TRBV4-3
d_call: -
clone_size: -
j_call: TRBJ1-1

cdr3_nt: TGTGCCAGCAGCTTAAACAGGGACTATGGCTACACCTTC
cdr3_aa: CASSLNRDYGYTF
v_call: TRBV7-8
d_call: -
clone_size: -
j_call: TRBJ1-2

cdr3_nt: TGCGCCAGCAGCTTGACAGGGGTGGCAGATACGCAGTATTTT
cdr3_aa: CASSLTGVADTQYF
v_call: TRBV5-1
d_call: TRBD1
clone_size: -
j_call: TRBJ2-3

cdr3_nt: TGCAGCGTGACAGGGGGCTCCTACAATGAGCAGTTCTTC
cdr3_aa: CSVTGGSYNEQFF
v_call: TRBV29-1
d_call: TRBD1
clone_size: -
j_call: TRBJ2-1

cdr3_nt: TGTGCCAGCAGCCCTGACCGACTCGAAGATACGCAGTATTTT
cdr3_aa: CASSPDRLEDTQYF
v_call: TRBV9
d_call: -
clone_size: -
j_call: TRBJ2-3

cdr3_nt: TGCGCCAGCAACGGGGGAACCTACGAGCAGTACTTC
cdr3_aa: CASNGGTYEQYF
v_call: TRBV10-2
d_call: -
clone_size: few
j_call: TRBJ2-7

cdr3_nt: TGCGCCAGCAGCATCGACAGATTCACCGGGGAGCTGTTTTTT
cdr3_aa: CASSIDRFTGELFF
v_call: TRBV4-3
d_call: -
clone_size: -
j_call: TRBJ2-2

cdr3_nt: TGTGCCAGCAGTTTAAACATTCAAGAGACCCAGTACTTC
cdr3_aa: CASSLNIQETQYF
v_call: TRBV28
d_call: -
clone_size: -
j_call: TRBJ2-5

cdr3_nt: TGTGCCAGCAGCTCCGGGAGACCCTACGAGCAGTACTTC
cdr3_aa: CASSSGRPYEQYF
v_call: TRBV11-2
d_call: -
clone_size: -
j_call: TRBJ2-7

cdr3_nt: TGTGCCAGCAGTTTATACCCGACAGGGGGCACAGATACGCAGTATTTT
cdr3_aa: CASSLYPTGGTDTQYF
v_call: TRBV27
d_call: TRBD1
clone_size: few
j_call: TRBJ2-3

cdr3_nt: TGCGCCAGCAGCCAACTAGAAGTTGGGACAGGGGGTACCGGGGAGCTGTTTTTT
cdr3_aa: CASSQLEVGTGGTGELFF
v_call: TRBV4-1
d_call: TRBD1
clone_size: -
j_call: TRBJ2-2